Presented here are 19 T cell receptor beta chains from one specimen sequenced in a study of OX40 agonist ivuxolimab in advanced cancers. TCRdb's copy holds only in-frame clones and misses some; the assay was immunoSEQ multiplex PCR. Of 25,000 to 35,000 clones listed, roughly 87% are singletons. Here the sequenced sample was CD4+ or CD8+ T cells sorted from blood, taken in a trial of the OX40 agonist ivuxolimab. The receptor set was obtained from an adult with an advanced solid tumor such as melanoma, head and neck, liver or kidney cancer.

V and J are TRBV30 and TRBJ2-1; 7 positions match TRBD2. CDR1 and CDR2 from the germline V gene are GTSNPN and SVGIG (reference sequence). Unmatched junction bases numbered 3, after V lost 1 base and J lost 0 bases. The CDR3 spans 15 residues. The CDR3 here is CAWSGIAGSYNEQFF. The DNA for the CDR3 is TGTGCCTGGAGTGGTATAGCGGGCTCCTACAATGAGCAGTTCTTC.

This rearrangement joins TRBV2 to TRBJ2-3; D is unresolved. The CDR3 covers 11 residues. CDR1 SNHLY and CDR2 FYNNEI come from the germline V gene. The V end was cut by 11 bases, the J end by 4 bases, with 10 bases between. The CDR3 sequence is CACPSSDTQYF. As DNA, the CDR3 is TGTGCCTGCCCCTCGTCAGATACGCAGTATTTT.

The chain employs TRBV2 and TRBJ2-7, with D unclear. This CDR3 has 15 amino acids. V lost 1 base and J 2 bases, leaving 12 bases between the germline ends. The germline gives CDR1 SNHLY, CDR2 FYNNEI. This CDR3 is CASSEEETSPYEQYF. CDR3 in DNA: TGTGCCAGCAGTGAAGAGGAGACTTCCCCCTACGAGCAGTACTTC.

In nucleotides, the CDR3 is TGTGCCAGCAGTTTTGGAGGGTCCTACGAGCAGTACTTC. The encoded protein is CASSFGGSYEQYF. This chain joins TRBV27 and TRBJ2-7; tentative D call: TRBD2 (6 bases). CDR1 is MNHEY and CDR2 is SMNVEV in the germline V gene (reference sequence). V was cut by 3 bases and J by 1 base, with 7 bases left in between. CDR3 length: 13 residues.

V gene TRBV5-1 combines with J gene TRBJ2-1, with 12 positions matching TRBD2. Germline assignment: CDR1 SGHRS and CDR2 YFSETQ. The length of the CDR3 is 15 residues. Losses at the gene ends were 1 base for V and 6 bases for J; bases not matched to a gene: 2. The CDR3 spells CASSLTSGRFNEQFF. The CDR3 nucleotides are TGCGCCAGCAGCTTGACTAGCGGGAGGTTCAATGAGCAGTTCTTC.

This chain joins TRBV4-3 and TRBJ2-3; D call uncertain. The CDR3 has 13 residues. Trimming left V 0 bases short and J 4 bases short, with 5 bases between. CDR1 is LGHNA and CDR2 is YSLEER in the germline V gene. CDR3 nucleotides: TGCGCCAGCAGCCAAGAAAACTCAGATACGCAGTATTTT. It translates to CASSQENSDTQYF.

This sequence joins TRBV28 and TRBJ2-2; D unclear. The germline V gene has CDR1 MDHEN and CDR2 SYDVKM. Trimming left V 6 bases short and J 0 bases short, with 8 bases between. The CDR3 spans 14 residues. The CDR3, as DNA: TGTGCCAGCAGAGACTTCTCGAACACCGGGGAGCTGTTTTTT. Translation gives CASRDFSNTGELFF.

V and J are TRBV4-1 and TRBJ2-5; D possibly corresponds to TRBD2 (5 bases). Trimming took off 0 bases at V and 1 base at J, with 15 bases between the two ends. From germline, CDR1 is MGHRA and CDR2 YSYEKL. The CDR3 is 17 amino acids. The CDR3 protein is CASSQEQRAFFQETQYF. Written as DNA, the CDR3 is TGCGCCAGCAGCCAAGAGCAGAGGGCGTTTTTCCAAGAGACCCAGTACTTC.

This clone appeared a single time. A much more abundant neighbour one base away suggests this may be a read error. In nucleotides, the CDR3 is TGTGCCAGCAGCGTTTACACAGATACGCAGTATTTT. This codes for CASSVYTDTQYF. This chain uses TRBV9 with TRBJ2-3; no clear D. The V end was cut by 2 bases, the J end by 2 bases, with 3 bases between. Germline V gene data show CDR1 as SGDLS and CDR2 as YYNGEE. CDR3 size: 12 residues.

The table lists this clone with a count of one. The rearrangement links TRBV11-2 to TRBJ2-7; 7 nucleotides align to TRBD2. With 5 bases clipped from V and 1 base from J, the junction kept 17 bases outside the gene matches. CDR1 is SGHAT, CDR2 FQNNGV, per germline. The CDR3 runs to 18 residues. The CDR3 sequence: CASSRGGGRGQTSYEQYF. The CDR3, as DNA: TGTGCCAGCAGCCGTGGGGGGGGACGCGGACAAACTTCCTACGAGCAGTACTTC.

This sequence joins TRBV2 and TRBJ2-5; possible D gene TRBD2, 5 bases. The V gene lost 2 bases and the J gene lost 5 bases, with 12 bases spanning the gap. This CDR3 spans 14 amino acids. In germline, CDR1 is SNHLY, CDR2 FYNNEI. The CDR3 sequence is CASSEYVALETQYF. CDR3 nucleotide sequence: TGTGCCAGCAGTGAATACGTAGCGTTGGAGACCCAGTACTTC.

This clone came up a few times. This chain links TRBV5-7 with TRBJ1-5; 8 bases are a match to TRBD1. TRBV5-7 is assigned to the ORF class and has an uncertain function. There are 15 residues in the CDR3. With 1 base clipped from V and 5 bases from J, the junction kept 5 bases outside the gene matches. The CDR3, as DNA: TGTGCCAGCAGCTTGTCGGACAGGGTGGATCAGCCCCAGCATTTT. It encodes CASSLSDRVDQPQHF.

This chain connects TRBV1 to TRBJ1-1. TRBV1 is described as a pseudogene. The CDR3 length is 15 residues. CDR3: CTSSQKARQNTEAFF. DNA for the CDR3: TGCACCAGCAGCCAGAAGGCCCGTCAGAACACTGAAGCTTTCTTT.

The chain couples TRBV6-6 to TRBJ1-1, with a weak D call TRBD1 (6 bases). CDR1 and CDR2 from the germline V gene are MNHNY and SVGAGI (reference sequence). Between the trimmed V and J ends, which lost 1 base and 3 bases, there was a span of 12 bases. CDR3 length equals 15 residues. In DNA, the CDR3 is TGTGCCAGCAGTTACTGGGGAAGGGGGGACACTGAAGCTTTCTTT. Translated, it gives CASSYWGRGDTEAFF.

The CDR3 DNA sequence: TGTGCCAGCAGCGTAGAAGGCAGGGGGATCAATGAGCAGTTCTTC. Translated: CASSVEGRGINEQFF. This chain links TRBV9 with TRBJ2-1, with 7 bases that match TRBD1. Germline loops: CDR1 SGDLS, CDR2 YYNGEE. This CDR3 region has 15 residues. Trimming took 0 bases from V and 6 from J; bases not matched to a gene: 6.

This clone is categorized as medium-sized. The chain couples TRBV28 to TRBJ2-5, with D unclear. Germline V gene data show CDR1 as MDHEN and CDR2 as SYDVKM. CDR3 length equals 11 residues. Trimming removed 10 bases from V and 4 bases from J, with 10 bases in between. The chain's CDR3 is CATADAETQYF. The DNA of the CDR3 is TGTGCCACCGCCGACGCAGAGACCCAGTACTTC.

V and J are TRBV7-6 and TRBJ2-3; 8 positions agree with TRBD2. Germline trimming cut 5 bases from V and 6 bases from J; bases unmatched to any gene: 7. This CDR3 region has 14 residues. Germline V CDR1 and CDR2: SGHVS, FNYEAQ. Written as DNA, the CDR3 is TGTGCCAGCAGCCTCAGCGGGAGTTTGGATACGCAGTATTTT. This gives the protein CASSLSGSLDTQYF.

The chain links TRBV4-2 to TRBJ2-1; 9 bases align to TRBD2. The junction had 7 bases not matched to a gene; V was cut back by 0 bases and J by 7 bases. This CDR3 contains 16 residues. Per germline, CDR1 LGHNA and CDR2 YNFKEQ. The CDR3 is CASSQDKAGGRNEQFF. The CDR3 DNA reads as TGTGCCAGCAGCCAAGATAAGGCGGGAGGGCGGAATGAGCAGTTCTTC.

The rearrangement links TRBV5-4 to TRBJ2-3; 8 nucleotides match TRBD2. Germline V CDR1 and CDR2: SGHNT, YYREEE (reference sequence). V was pared by 4 bases and J by 2 bases, with 15 bases of the junction left unmatched. The CDR3 is 18 residues long. CDR3 nucleotides: TGTGCCAGCAGCCGGCCGGGGTATACGGGAGGGTTCACAGATACGCAGTATTTT. The encoded protein is CASSRPGYTGGFTDTQYF.